This T cell receptor (beta chain) stems from a study of T cells after yellow fever vaccination. TCRdb used MiXCR to reprocess the 5' RACE reads, holding one entry per CDR3 protein. The sample holds more than 55,000 distinct CDR3 sequences, less than 8.5% seen once. Germline values: CDR1 SGHAT, CDR2 FQNNGV. The V and J ends lost 3 bases and 6 bases respectively, with 15 bases between them. The CDR3 has 15 residues. Sequenced material: CD8+ T cells sorted from PBMCs, taken 15 days after the yellow fever booster vaccination. The chain has TRBV11-2 and TRBJ2-1, with D possibly being TRBD1 or TRBD2 (5 bases each). This receptor was taken from a young man who received the YFV17D yellow fever vaccine. DNA for the CDR3: TGTGCCAGCAGCTTCACCGGGCTCGGGACCAATGAGCAGTTCTTC. This gives the protein CASSFTGLGTNEQFF.